Described below is a single TCR beta chain sequence and its context. During active infection, Seattle patients enrolled and were then monitored through disease. This record comes from a study of blood T cell repertoires in COVID-19. Turning to the study itself: PBMCs, B-cell-depleted T cells, or T cells were the source of the cDNA or gDNA that made up the material.

How the authors handled the data: Researchers report that nucleated cell counts were estimated from reference gene primer amplification. Clones were read by immunoSEQ multiplex PCR, and TCRdb kept only the in-frame ones, dropping some. V and J calls and clone size are given by that table; D and trimming were obtained from the DNA. The table records 150,000 to 200,000 clones, 90% to 95% of them present only once. Trimming took 5 bases from V and 2 from J; bases not matched to a gene: 4. Looked up from germline, CDR1 is MNHEY and CDR2 is SMNVEV (reference sequence). The CDR3 length is 14 residues. The TCR comes from a man aged 25-40 years with COVID-19, enrolled during active disease. The chain links TRBV27 to TRBJ1-2; 8 nucleotides align to TRBD1. The source material was peripheral blood. CDR3 sequence: CASSPGQENYGYTF. The CDR3, as DNA: TGTGCCAGCAGTCCGGGACAGGAAAACTATGGCTACACCTTC.